This T cell receptor beta chain was identified in a study of T cells after somatic rescue of genetic block. Only in-frame clones appear in the TCRdb table, and some are missing; sequencing was by immunoSEQ multiplex PCR. The sample shows more than 70,000 clones, approximately 90% of them seen only once. This CDR3 region has 13 residues. Trimming pared 5 bases from V and 4 bases from J, leaving 12 bases between. The germline CDR1 and CDR2 sequences are SEHNR and FQNEAQ (reference sequence). The origin of this receptor is a woman between 18 and 29 years old. The chain has TRBV7-9 and TRBJ2-7; perhaps TRBD2 as D (6 bases). Sequencing used peripheral blood mononuclear cells (PBMCs). For the CDR3, the DNA is TGTGCCAGCAGCCCCGCGGGGCAATACGAGCAGTACTTC. Amino acid sequence: CASSPAGQYEQYF.